This T cell receptor beta chain was found in a study of cytomegalovirus exposure and HLA in healthy donors. TCRdb's copy holds only in-frame clones and misses some; the assay was immunoSEQ multiplex PCR. The sample has some 120,000 clones; 85% are singletons. The CDR3 loop spans 14 amino acids. With 5 bases removed from V and 2 bases from J, the gap between germline ends came to 10 bases. Germline values: CDR1 LNHDA, CDR2 SQIVND (reference sequence). J is TRBJ2-1 and V is TRBV19; TRBD1 might be the D (6 bases). Sequenced input: PBMCs. The TCR comes from a woman younger than 45 in good health and CMV-seronegative. The CDR3 loop reads CASSLGDTYNEQFF. The DNA for the CDR3 is TGTGCCAGTAGTCTAGGGGACACCTACAATGAGCAGTTCTTC.